The TCR beta chain under discussion was sequenced for a study of Ad26.COV2.S vaccination and SARS-CoV-2 variants. About the study: Each vaccinee took Ad26.COV2.S intramuscularly, once or twice 56 days apart.

Treatment indicated: around 19 received Ad26.COV2.S at low or high dose, single or two shots; about 5 received placebo; per-sample allocation not given. The investigators took samples on day 63 after the first vaccine or placebo injection. Data came from immunoSEQ multiplex PCR; TCRdb stores just in-frame clones and leaves some out. The repertoire holds hundreds of thousands of clones, with 89% as singletons. On this clone itself: Its antigen is not known.

With 7 bases removed from V and 0 bases from J, the gap between germline ends came to 12 bases. The CDR3 has 14 residues. Germline V CDR1 and CDR2: MNHEY, SMNVEV (reference sequence). Study results and caveats: Vaccine recipients surpassed placebo recipients in spike-specific TCR breadth.

The source was peripheral blood, collected in a trial of Ad26.COV2.S vaccine versus placebo. The TCR originated in a person aged 18-65 years who received the Ad26.COV2.S COVID-19 vaccine or a placebo. The chain combines TRBV27 with TRBJ1-2; D is possibly TRBD1 (5 bases). The CDR3 here is CASKSAGANYGYTF. The CDR3 nucleotides are TGTGCCAGCAAGTCAGCGGGGGCTAACTATGGCTACACCTTC.